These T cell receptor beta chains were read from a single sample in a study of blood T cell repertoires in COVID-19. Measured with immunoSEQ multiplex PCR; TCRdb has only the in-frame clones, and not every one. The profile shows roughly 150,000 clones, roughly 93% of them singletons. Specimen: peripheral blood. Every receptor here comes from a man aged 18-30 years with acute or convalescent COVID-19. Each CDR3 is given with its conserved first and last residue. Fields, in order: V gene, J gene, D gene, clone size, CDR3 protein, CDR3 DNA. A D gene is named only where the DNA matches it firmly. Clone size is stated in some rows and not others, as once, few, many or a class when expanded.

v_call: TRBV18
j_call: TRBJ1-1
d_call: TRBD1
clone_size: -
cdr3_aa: CASSPLDRGLNTEAFF
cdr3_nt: TGTGCCAGCTCACCCCTCGACAGGGGCCTTAACACTGAAGCTTTCTTT

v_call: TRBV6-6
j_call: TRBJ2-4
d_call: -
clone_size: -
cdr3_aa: CASTPQGGNIQYF
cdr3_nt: TGTGCCAGCACTCCTCAGGGGGGAAACATTCAGTACTTC

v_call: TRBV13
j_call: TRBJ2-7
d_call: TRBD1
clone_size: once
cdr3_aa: CASSDGTDGEQYF
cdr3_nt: TGTGCCAGCAGCGATGGGACAGACGGCGAGCAGTACTTC

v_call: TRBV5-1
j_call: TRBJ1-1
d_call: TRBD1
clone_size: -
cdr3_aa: CASSPRDSLNTEAFF
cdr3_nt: TGCGCCAGCAGCCCCAGGGACAGCTTGAACACTGAAGCTTTCTTT

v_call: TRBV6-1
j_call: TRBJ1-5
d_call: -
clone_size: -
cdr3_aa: CASSERGSSNQPQHF
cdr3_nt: TGTGCCAGCAGTGAAAGGGGGTCTAGCAATCAGCCCCAGCATTTT

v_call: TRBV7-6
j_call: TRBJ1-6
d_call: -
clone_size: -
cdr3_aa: CASSLGGVGNSPLHF
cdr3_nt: TGTGCCAGCAGCTTAGGAGGCGTTGGGAATTCACCCCTCCACTTT

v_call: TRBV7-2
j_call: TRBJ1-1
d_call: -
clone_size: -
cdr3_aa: CASSPWGGREGAFF
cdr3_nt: TGTGCCAGCAGCCCCTGGGGGGGCAGGGAAGGGGCTTTCTTT

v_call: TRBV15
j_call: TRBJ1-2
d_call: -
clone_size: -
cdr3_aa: CATSSRGGDYGYTF
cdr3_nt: TGTGCCACCAGCTCTCGAGGGGGGGACTATGGCTACACCTTC

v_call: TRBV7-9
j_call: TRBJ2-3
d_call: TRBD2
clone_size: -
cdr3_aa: CASSPRGGSSADTQYF
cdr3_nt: TGTGCCAGCAGCCCCCGGGGCGGGAGCTCTGCAGATACGCAGTATTTT

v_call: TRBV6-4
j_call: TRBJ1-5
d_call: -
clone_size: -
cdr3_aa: CASSDRECNQPQHF
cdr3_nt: TGTGCCAGCAGTGACAGGGAGTGCAATCAGCCCCAGCATTTT

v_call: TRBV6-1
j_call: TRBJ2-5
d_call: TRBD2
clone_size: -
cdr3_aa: CASSEVVRGAGKQETQYF
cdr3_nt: TGTGCCAGCAGTGAAGTTGTTAGAGGAGCGGGGAAACAAGAGACCCAGTACTTC

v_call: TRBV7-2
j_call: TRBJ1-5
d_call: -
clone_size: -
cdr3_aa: CASSSRTNNQPQHF
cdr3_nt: TGTGCCAGCAGCTCCCGGACAAACAATCAGCCCCAGCATTTT

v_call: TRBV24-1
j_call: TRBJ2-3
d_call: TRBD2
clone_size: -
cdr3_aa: CATSDLERTSGRITDTQYF
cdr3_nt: TGTGCCACCAGTGATTTGGAGAGAACTAGCGGGAGGATCACAGATACGCAGTATTTT

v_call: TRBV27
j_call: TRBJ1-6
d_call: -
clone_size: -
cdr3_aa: CASRGNSPLHF
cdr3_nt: TGTGCCAGCAGGGGCAATTCACCCCTCCACTTT

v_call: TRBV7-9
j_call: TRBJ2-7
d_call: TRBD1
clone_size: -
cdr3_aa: CASSLTGPAYEQYF
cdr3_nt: TGTGCCAGCAGCCTGACAGGGCCAGCCTACGAGCAGTACTTC

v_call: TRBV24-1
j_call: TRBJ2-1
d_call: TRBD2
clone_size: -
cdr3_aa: CATSDNSGGRSYNEQFF
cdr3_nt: TGTGCCACCAGTGATAATAGCGGGGGACGCTCCTACAATGAGCAGTTCTTC

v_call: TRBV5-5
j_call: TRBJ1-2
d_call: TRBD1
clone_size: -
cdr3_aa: CASSKGQGANYGYTF
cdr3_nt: TGTGCCAGCAGCAAAGGACAGGGGGCAAACTATGGCTACACCTTC

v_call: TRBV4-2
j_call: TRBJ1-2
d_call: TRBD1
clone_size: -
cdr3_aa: CASSQAQGGGGYTF
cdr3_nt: TGTGCCAGCAGCCAAGCACAGGGGGGGGGTGGCTACACCTTC

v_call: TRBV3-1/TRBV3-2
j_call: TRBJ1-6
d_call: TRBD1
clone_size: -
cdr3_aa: CASSFGQGNSPLHF
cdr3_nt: TGTGCCAGCAGCTTCGGACAGGGCAATTCACCCCTCCACTTT

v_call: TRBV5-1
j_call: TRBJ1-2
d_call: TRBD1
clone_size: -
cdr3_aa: CASSLDRGRRGYTF
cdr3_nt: TGCGCCAGCAGCCTAGACAGGGGGCGTCGGGGCTACACCTTC

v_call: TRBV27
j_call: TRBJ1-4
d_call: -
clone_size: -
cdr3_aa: CASREGYEKLFF
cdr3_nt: TGTGCCAGCAGAGAGGGTTATGAAAAACTGTTTTTT

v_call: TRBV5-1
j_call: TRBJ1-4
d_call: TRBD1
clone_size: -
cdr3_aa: CASSIAGTADEKLFF
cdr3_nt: TGCGCCAGCAGCATAGCCGGGACAGCGGATGAAAAACTGTTTTTT